Below, one T cell receptor (beta chain) is given with its context. Its cognate antigen has yet to be identified. It has no much larger one-base neighbor in the sample; base qualities were not kept. Whole blood was collected in K2EDTA tubes by collaborating institutions according to the institutions' own protocols. For TCRbeta analysis, collaborator samples were shipped as frozen whole blood, as isolated PBMCs, or as DNA extracted from either sample type. V sheds 5 bases and J sheds 4 bases, leaving 8 bases between their ends. The CDR3, cysteine through phenylalanine, is 12 amino acids long. Here the CDR3 DNA is all that survives: 36 bases in frame from base 1. The germline V gene sets CDR1 to MNHEY and CDR2 to SVGAGI. The data belong to a study of blood T cell repertoires in COVID-19 (dated by TCRdb to the early 2020s). Broadly, across the study: Collaborator samples came from the United States, Italy and Spain and covered acute and convalescent phases of COVID-19. The prospective study material was composed of cDNA or gDNA derived from T cells, B-cell-depleted T cells, or PBMCs. The dataset comprised deeply sampled blood TCRbeta repertoires from subjects exposed to, actively infected with, or recovered from COVID-19. The repertoires were made available in a free public database intended to serve as a resource for research on the immune response to SARS-CoV-2. Samples came from the ongoing ImmuneRACE study (first 160 participants) plus 1,254 subjects from 6 global collaborators. A de-identified subject ID, COVID-19 status, age in years and sex were almost always included in the sample metadata. Where available, HLA class I and class II types were obtained from metadata supplied by the sample provider rather than from assay-based typing.

The paper as a whole reports these results and caveats: The amount of clinical and demographic metadata varied by source and participant and was provided uncurated.

TCRbeta CDR3 regions were amplified from genomic DNA using the immunoSEQ Assay, a bias-controlled multiplex PCR. From the authors' description of their analysis: The number of nucleated cells in each sample was estimated by amplification of reference gene primers within the assay. To quantify the absolute abundance of each unique TCRbeta CDR3 rearrangement, sequence reads were collapsed and filtered. Productive Simpson clonality was computed per sample as the square root of Simpson's diversity index over productive rearrangements. This immuneACCESS table, as held by TCRdb, lists in-frame sequences with V and J called but not all clones. Of the missing ones, under half trace to an unresolved V gene in checked studies; the others have no known cause. V and J calls and clone size come straight from that table; D and trimming were deduced from the DNA. The sample has roughly 130,000 clones on record, 65% to 85% of them singletons. The ten largest account for 1.9% of the sample.

The sequencing sample was made of peripheral blood. The TCR originated in a man aged 65 to 79 with acute or convalescent COVID-19. The V and J segments used are TRBV6-5 and TRBJ1-2, with the D gene uncertain. This receptor has the CDR3 CASSRNGYGYTF. The nucleotides are TGTGCCAGCAGTCGTAACGGCTATGGCTACACCTTC.